This TCR beta chain comes out of a study of Tregs in tolerant kidney transplant recipients. Across the whole study: Related graft donors supplied nonmyeloablative bone marrow transplants, and mixed chimerism was transient.

V lost 1 base to trimming and J lost 2 bases; unmatched junction nucleotides: 5. This CDR3 is built from 16 residues. Germline values: CDR1 SGHAT, CDR2 FQNNGV. Assay: immunoSEQ multiplex PCR; the TCRdb copy retains only in-frame clones and omits some. The repertoire holds about 73,000 clones, with 95% to 98% as singletons. The TCR sequence derives from a human donor who received a combined kidney and bone marrow transplant. The genes are TRBV11-2 and TRBJ2-7; TRBD1 aligns across 10 bases. The sample was CD4+ T cells from blood, taken before the transplant. The CDR3 loop is CASSLVGTGAAYEQYF. CDR3 DNA: TGTGCCAGCAGCTTAGTTGGGACAGGGGCGGCCTACGAGCAGTACTTC.